The next 14 T cell receptor beta chains were all read from a single sample in a study of cytomegalovirus exposure and HLA in healthy donors. PCR employed 60 Vbeta and 13 Jbeta primers. Assay: immunoSEQ multiplex PCR; the TCRdb copy retains only in-frame clones and omits some. This table has fewer than 200,000 clones, roughly 80% appearing once. Sequencing was done on a sample of PBMCs. The receptors were sampled from a man aged 30 to 39 in good health and CMV-seronegative.

J is TRBJ1-1 and V is TRBV7-2, with 10 bases matching TRBD1. Trimming removed 6 bases from V and 6 bases from J; junction bases left unmatched: 13. This CDR3 has 16 amino acids. Germline V gene lookup returns CDR1 SGHTA and CDR2 FQGNSA. The CDR3 nucleotides are TGTGCCAGCAGGACAGGGGGCCGGTTAGGTAGCGCTGAAGCTTTCTTT. This encodes CASRTGGRLGSAEAFF.

This chain joins TRBV27 and TRBJ2-1, with 7 bases matching TRBD1. Germline V gene sequence: CDR1 MNHEY, CDR2 SMNVEV (reference sequence). The CDR3 totals 15 residues. J was trimmed by 0 bases and V by 5 bases; bases with no gene match: 4. The CDR3 DNA reads TGTGCCAGCAGTCCCGACAGGGCCTCCTACAATGAGCAGTTCTTC. Translated, it gives CASSPDRASYNEQFF.

The rearrangement uses TRBV6-5 and TRBJ1-2, with 7 bases matching TRBD1. Per germline, CDR1 MNHEY and CDR2 SVGAGI. The CDR3 extends over 13 amino acids. J gave up 8 bases and V 6 bases, and 9 bases lay outside the gene matches. DNA for the CDR3: TGTGCCAGCAGCAGGAGACAGGGCGGGGGCTACACCTTC. It specifies CASSRRQGGGYTF.

The chain carries TRBV4-2 and TRBJ1-4; 7 bases align to TRBD1. Germline V lookup: CDR1 LGHNA, CDR2 YNFKEQ. With 0 bases clipped from V and 0 bases from J, the junction kept 10 bases outside the gene matches. The CDR3 runs to 19 residues. CDR3: CASSQEDILGQATNEKLFF. In DNA, the CDR3 is TGTGCCAGCAGCCAAGAAGATATTCTAGGACAGGCAACTAATGAAAAACTGTTTTTT.

This chain uses TRBV4-3 with TRBJ2-7; tentative D call: TRBD2 (6 bases). Germline V lookup: CDR1 LGHNA, CDR2 YSLEER. V was trimmed by 3 bases and J by 0 bases, leaving 12 bases between them. The CDR3 covers 15 residues. CDR3 sequence: CASSQGRESSYEQYF. CDR3 in DNA: TGCGCCAGCAGCCAGGGTCGGGAGAGCTCCTACGAGCAGTACTTC.

This clone has only a few counts. The V call is TRBV14, the J call TRBJ1-6; 7 nucleotides match TRBD1. The CDR3 extends over 14 amino acids. Germline V gene lookup returns CDR1 SGHDN and CDR2 FVKESK. V was clipped by 1 base and J by 8 bases; unmatched bases: 2. The chain's CDR3 is CASSQVTGDSPLHF. CDR3 bases: TGTGCCAGCAGCCAAGTAACAGGGGATTCACCCCTCCACTTT.

This chain joins TRBV2 and TRBJ2-5; 8 bases match TRBD1. The germline gives CDR1 SNHLY, CDR2 FYNNEI. This CDR3 is 13 amino acids long. J was trimmed by 7 bases and V by 2 bases; bases with no gene match: 3. The DNA of the CDR3 is TGTGCCAGCAGTGAACAGGGGGCGGGGACCCAGTACTTC. It yields the protein CASSEQGAGTQYF.

V is TRBV11-3 and J is TRBJ2-7, with TRBD1 as a possible D gene (6 bases). CDR3 size: 16 residues. CDR1 is SGHNT, CDR2 YENEEA, per germline. V lost 5 bases, J lost 2 bases, and 19 bases lay in between. The CDR3 spells CASSHQSGTLTYEQYF. The DNA of the CDR3 is TGTGCCAGCAGCCACCAATCGGGGACACTAACCTACGAGCAGTACTTC.

This clone has just one count. One junction end does not reproduce the germline sequence, and a read error may be involved. The CDR3 region has the DNA TGTTCCAGCAGCTTAGCGTCAGGGGGCAACCAGCCCCAGCATTTT. The encoded protein is CSSSLASGGNQPQHF. The chain employs TRBV7-9 and TRBJ1-5, with 8 bases aligning to TRBD1. Germline V CDR1 and CDR2: SEHNR, FQNEAQ (reference sequence). CDR3 size: 15 residues.

This CDR3 is CASSLDLNTEAFF. The CDR3 coding sequence is TGTGCCAGCAGCTTAGACCTAAACACTGAAGCTTTCTTT. V and J are TRBV7-6 and TRBJ1-1; D gene unclear. There are 13 residues in the CDR3. In germline, CDR1 is SGHVS, CDR2 FNYEAQ. Trimming took off 1 base at V and 2 bases at J, with 5 bases between the two ends.

The V gene is TRBV4-1, the J gene TRBJ2-5; 8 nucleotides line up with TRBD2. This CDR3 is built from 16 residues. Germline CDR1 and CDR2: MGHRA and YSYEKL. V lost 4 bases and J lost 0; bases outside the gene matches: 7. CDR3 coding DNA: TGCGCCAGCAGCCCAGACGGGGGGGGGTACCAAGAGACCCAGTACTTC. The encoded protein is CASSPDGGGYQETQYF.

V and J are TRBV2 and TRBJ1-1; a possible D gene is TRBD1 (6 bases). In germline, CDR1 is SNHLY, CDR2 FYNNEI. Trimming removed 7 bases from V and 5 bases from J, with 14 bases in between. There are 13 residues in the CDR3. The CDR3 here is CASKNQGRTEAFF. CDR3 coding DNA: TGTGCCAGCAAAAACCAGGGGAGAACTGAAGCTTTCTTT.

V gene TRBV6-1 combines with J gene TRBJ2-5, with TRBD2 matching 10 bases. Per germline, CDR1 MNHNS and CDR2 SASEGT. The CDR3 extends over 15 amino acids. J gave up 4 bases and V 6 bases, and 8 bases lay outside the gene matches. This CDR3 is CASSRLAGHSETQYF. Written as DNA, the CDR3 is TGTGCCAGCAGCCGACTAGCGGGCCATTCAGAGACCCAGTACTTC.

The chain links TRBV18 to TRBJ1-1, with 8 bases matching TRBD1. The CDR3 has 16 residues. Unmatched junction bases numbered 15, after V lost 6 bases and J lost 6 bases. The germline gives CDR1 KGHSH, CDR2 LQKENI. CDR3 protein: CASSLFETGVDSEAFF. CDR3 DNA: TGTGCCAGCTCCCTATTCGAGACAGGGGTTGATTCTGAAGCTTTCTTT. The full variable domain, with the rest looked up from reference TRBV18 and TRBJ1-1, is NAGVMQNPRHLVRRRGQEARLRCSPMKGHSHVYWYRQLPEEGLKFMVYLQKENIIDESGMPKERFSAEFPKEGPSILRIQQVVRGDSAAYFCASSLFETGVDSEAFFGQGTRLTVV.